The entry that follows covers one TCR beta chain sequence. Profiling relied on immunoSEQ multiplex PCR, and the TCRdb table lists in-frame clones only, not all of them. The sample shows more than 80,000 clones, about 96% of them seen only once. The CDR3 sequence is 15 residues long. Trimming took 5 bases from V and 4 from J, leaving 14 bases between them. Per germline, CDR1 LNHDA and CDR2 SQIVND (reference sequence). This entry belongs to a study of cytomegalovirus exposure and HLA in healthy donors. The sequencing sample was made of PBMCs. The chain employs TRBV19 and TRBJ1-4, with D perhaps matching TRBD1 (5 bases). The TCR originated in a woman in her late teens or twenties in good health and CMV-seronegative. CDR3 in amino acids: CASSSAGGSNEKLFF. CDR3 sequence (DNA): TGTGCCAGTAGTTCCGCGGGGGGGAGTAATGAAAAACTGTTTTTT.